Listed here are 18 T cell receptor beta chains from one sample, sequenced in a study of cytomegalovirus exposure and HLA in healthy donors (dated by TCRdb to about 2017). The library was produced with the immunoSEQ multiplex PCR assay. A mixture of 60 forward primers for TCR Vbeta segments and 13 reverse primers for TCR Jbeta segments was used in the multiplex PCR. TCRdb took this table from immuneACCESS and kept in-frame rearrangements with V and J called. Such tables lack part of the clones; where checked against another copy, unresolved V genes explain under half of the gap, and the rest is unexplained. This sample lists 150,000 or so clones; 70% to 90% were detected once. The top ten clones comprise about 0.8% of the sample. Input material: PBMCs. These receptors all stem from a woman younger than 35 in good health and CMV-seronegative.

The V gene is TRBV2, the J gene TRBJ2-4; D is perhaps TRBD1 (6 bases). Germline V gene lookup returns CDR1 SNHLY and CDR2 FYNNEI. There are 14 residues in the CDR3. Trimming shortened V by 4 bases and J by 6 bases, and 13 bases separated the two germline ends. Here the CDR3 DNA reads TGTGCCAGCAGTGGAGGGGGTTCTAGAAACATTCAGTACTTC. Amino acid sequence: CASSGGGSRNIQYF. The whole variable domain, remainder taken from reference TRBV2 and TRBJ2-4, is EPEVTQTPSHQVTQMGQEVILRCVPISNHLYFYWYRQILGQKVEFLVSFYNNEISEKSEIFDDQFSVERPDGSNFTLKIRSTKLEDSAMYFCASSGGGSRNIQYFGAGTRLSVL.

V gene TRBV30 combines with J gene TRBJ2-5, with 11 bases lining up with TRBD1. V was pared by 2 bases and J by 6 bases, with 5 bases of the junction left unmatched. Per the germline V gene, CDR1 is GTSNPN and CDR2 is SVGIG (reference sequence). CDR3 length equals 14 residues. The CDR3 sequence is CAWSHGTGGKTQYF. Here the CDR3 DNA reads TGTGCCTGGAGTCATGGGACAGGGGGAAAGACCCAGTACTTC.

This chain uses TRBV6-1 with TRBJ2-3; perhaps TRBD2 as D (5 bases). The V end lost 4 bases, the J end lost 6 bases, and 20 bases lay between the germline ends. The CDR3 extends over 16 amino acids. Per the germline V gene, CDR1 is MNHNS and CDR2 is SASEGT. This CDR3 reads CASSALGLARGDTQYF. In DNA, the CDR3 is TGTGCCAGCAGTGCCCTCGGTTTGGCTAGAGGGGATACGCAGTATTTT.

This clone was counted between two and nine times. This chain joins TRBV6-1 and TRBJ2-2, with a weak D call TRBD1 (6 bases). Per the germline V gene, CDR1 is MNHNS and CDR2 is SASEGT. The CDR3 spans 15 residues. V dropped 5 bases and J dropped 2 bases, with 12 bases sitting between them. The CDR3 spells CASSSWTANTGELFF. In nucleotides, the CDR3 is TGTGCCAGCAGTTCGTGGACAGCTAACACCGGGGAGCTGTTTTTT.

This clone was counted only a few times. The chain combines TRBV10-2 with TRBJ2-2; 11 bases agree with TRBD2. The J segment lost 6 bases and the V segment lost 8 bases, leaving 8 bases of the junction unmatched. The CDR3 totals 15 residues. Germline V gene sequence: CDR1 WSHSY, CDR2 SAAADI. The CDR3 nucleotides are TGCGCCAGCCTTCCGGGACTAGCGGTTTCCGGGGAGCTGTTTTTT. Amino acid sequence: CASLPGLAVSGELFF.

V and J are TRBV28 and TRBJ2-5; maybe TRBD1 (5 bases). The germline V gene encodes CDR1 MDHEN and CDR2 SYDVKM. The CDR3 is 13 residues long. The germline V and J ends were trimmed by 9 bases and 2 bases, with 13 bases remaining between them. CDR3 sequence reads: CASQGASQETQYF. DNA for the CDR3: TGTGCCAGTCAAGGGGCCAGTCAAGAGACCCAGTACTTC.

V is TRBV7-9 and J is TRBJ2-5; D possibly corresponds to TRBD2 (6 bases). The DNA end is more similar to TRBJ2-7, so the J call may be wrong. The CDR3 loop spans 14 amino acids. Per the germline V gene, CDR1 is SEHNR and CDR2 is FQNEAQ (reference sequence). In nucleotides, the CDR3 is TGTGCCAGCAGCTTAGAGGGTAGCGGTTACGAGCAGTACTTC. It specifies CASSLEGSGYEQYF.

The V and J genes are TRBV28 and TRBJ1-2, with D maybe TRBD1 (6 bases). Germline V CDR1 and CDR2: MDHEN, SYDVKM. V shed 8 bases and J shed 4 bases, with 20 bases lying between them. The CDR3 runs 15 residues. CDR3 in amino acids: CASFTQGVLSYGYTF. CDR3 nucleotide sequence: TGTGCCAGCTTTACACAGGGAGTTTTAAGCTATGGCTACACCTTC.

This clone came up once. CDR3 residues: CASSPTSGRGNEQFF. CDR3 coding DNA: TGTGCCAGCAGTCCAACTAGCGGGAGGGGGAATGAGCAGTTCTTC. The chain combines TRBV2 with TRBJ2-1, with 13 positions matching TRBD2. The CDR3 consists of 15 residues. Germline V CDR1 and CDR2: SNHLY, FYNNEI. The V and J ends lost 5 bases and 7 bases, in that order; junction bases with no gene match: 5.

The chain employs TRBV29-1 and TRBJ2-5, with a possible D match to TRBD2 (6 bases). Per the germline V gene, CDR1 is SQVTM and CDR2 is ANQGSEA. CDR3 length equals 16 residues. Trimming removed 4 bases from V and 5 bases from J, with 23 bases in between. The chain's CDR3 is CSVGAVRRGGRETQYF. CDR3 nucleotide sequence: TGCAGCGTTGGCGCAGTTAGAAGGGGAGGACGGGAGACCCAGTACTTC.

A few counts support this clone. This CDR3 is CASSPRRGQGTNYGYTF. The CDR3 nucleotides read TGTGCCAGCAGCCCCCGTAGGGGACAGGGTACTAACTATGGCTACACCTTC. V is TRBV7-6 and J is TRBJ1-2; the match to TRBD1 covers 9 bases. There are 17 residues in the CDR3. The J segment lost 0 bases and the V segment lost 5 bases, leaving 10 bases of the junction unmatched. Looked up from germline, CDR1 is SGHVS and CDR2 is FNYEAQ.

The chain joins TRBV5-4 to TRBJ2-7; D might be TRBD1 (5 bases). Trimming stripped 4 bases from V and 0 bases from J, with 14 bases between. Germline V CDR1 and CDR2: SGHNT, YYREEE (reference sequence). CDR3 length: 15 residues. The chain's CDR3 is CASSAKQEFSYEQYF. The CDR3 bases are TGTGCCAGCAGCGCCAAACAGGAGTTCTCCTACGAGCAGTACTTC.

The gene calls are TRBV29-1 and TRBJ2-7, with TRBD2 matching over 7 bases. V shed 4 bases, J shed 0 bases, and the junction held 6 bases outside the gene matches. The CDR3 totals 14 residues. Germline CDR1 and CDR2: SQVTM and ANQGSEA. Written as DNA, the CDR3 is TGCAGCGTTGGAGGGCGGGAGAGCTCCTACGAGCAGTACTTC. This translates into CSVGGRESSYEQYF.

The chain couples TRBV5-1 to TRBJ2-5; D is perhaps TRBD2 (5 bases). With the DNA end fitting TRBJ2-7 better, the J assignment may be wrong. The CDR3 totals 12 residues. Germline V gene sequence: CDR1 SGHRS, CDR2 YFSETQ. This CDR3 is CASGEPAGEQYF. CDR3 nucleotide sequence: TGCGCCAGCGGGGAACCGGCGGGCGAGCAGTACTTC.

The chain couples TRBV28 to TRBJ1-1; D is perhaps TRBD1 (6 bases). Trimming pared 3 bases from V and 5 bases from J, leaving 10 bases between. The length of the CDR3 is 13 residues. Per germline, CDR1 MDHEN and CDR2 SYDVKM. The CDR3 spells CASSFADRTEAFF. The CDR3 nucleotides are TGTGCCAGCAGTTTTGCGGACAGAACTGAAGCTTTCTTT.

The CDR3 is CASSYPSGVNEQFF. CDR3 coding DNA: TGTGCCAGCAGTTACCCTAGCGGAGTGAATGAGCAGTTCTTC. The rearrangement joins TRBV6-6 to TRBJ2-1; the match to TRBD2 covers 7 bases. Trimming took 2 bases from V and 7 from J; bases not matched to a gene: 5. CDR1 and CDR2 (germline): MNHNY, SVGAGI (reference sequence). This CDR3 comprises 14 residues.

The chain has TRBV10-3 and TRBJ2-1, with 7 bases matching TRBD1. CDR3 length: 14 residues. V was clipped by 10 bases and J by 5 bases; unmatched bases: 11. The germline gives CDR1 ENHRY, CDR2 SYGVKD. CDR3 in amino acids: CASRQGSRDNEQFF. CDR3 DNA: TGTGCCAGTCGACAGGGTAGTCGGGACAATGAGCAGTTCTTC.

V is TRBV10-3 and J is TRBJ2-1; no clear D gene. CDR3 length: 13 amino acids. Germline CDR1 and CDR2: ENHRY and SYGVKD. The V gene lost 4 bases and the J gene lost 9 bases, with 13 bases spanning the gap. CDR3 region: CAISGQAATEQFF. The CDR3 DNA reads as TGTGCCATCAGTGGTCAGGCCGCGACTGAGCAGTTCTTC.